The T cell receptor (beta chain) under discussion was sequenced for a study of identical twins. Overall study findings and caveats: Analyses of zero insertions could, in part, be confounded by invariant MAIT and iNKT cells. Fewer insertions marked abundant cord blood beta clonotypes; young adult naive trended weakly, memory not at all.

From germline, CDR1 is DFQATT and CDR2 SNEGSKA (reference sequence). The J segment lost 3 bases and the V segment lost 0 bases, leaving 6 bases of the junction unmatched. This CDR3 spans 16 amino acids. This clonotype has a handful of counts. The antigen remains undetermined. TCRdb recomputed calls from the 5' RACE reads with MiXCR, one row per CDR3 protein. This table holds a few hundred thousand distinct CDR3 sequences, approximately 9.6% found once. Another study also made use of these data, one on yellow fever vaccine responses in identical twins.

The sample comprised PBMCs. The gene calls are TRBV20-1 and TRBJ1-4; 8 nucleotides match TRBD1. This TCR came from a woman younger than 35 in good health. The CDR3 coding sequence is TGCAGTGCTAGAGATGTTCAGGGGGCGGCTAATGAAAAACTGTTTTTT. Residues: CSARDVQGAANEKLFF.